The 25 T cell receptor beta chains below were found in one sample sequenced in a study of shared clonotypes between healthy human individuals. This table comes from immunoSEQ multiplex PCR, and its TCRdb copy is limited to in-frame clones, with some not included. Here the sample spans around 550,000 clones, almost 97% being singletons. The material sequenced was naive CD4+ T cells sorted from blood. The subset here: CD45RA+ positively selected. The receptors originated from a woman in her thirties in good health.

CDR3 residues: CASSSDSYGYTF. The CDR3 DNA follows: TGTGCCAGCAGCTCCGACAGCTATGGCTACACCTTC. The chain joins TRBV11-1 to TRBJ1-2; a weak D match, TRBD1 (5 bases). Germline lookup yields CDR1 SGHAT and CDR2 FQDESV (reference sequence). The CDR3 is made up of 12 amino acids. Trimming removed 4 bases at V and 4 bases at J, with 7 bases between.

The V gene is TRBV11-2, the J gene TRBJ2-7, with D tentatively TRBD1 (6 bases). Germline V gene sequence: CDR1 SGHAT, CDR2 FQNNGV. The CDR3 length is 15 residues. The ends were cut back, 1 base at V and 2 bases at J, with 12 bases in the middle. CDR3: CASSLVQGSTYEQYF. For the CDR3, the DNA is TGTGCCAGCAGCTTAGTACAGGGTAGCACCTACGAGCAGTACTTC.

The chain recombines TRBV19 with TRBJ1-5, with D possibly matching TRBD1 (5 bases). Trimming took 6 bases from V and 2 from J, leaving 14 bases between them. The germline CDR1 and CDR2 sequences are LNHDA and SQIVND (reference sequence). The CDR3 length is 15 residues. CDR3 sequence reads: CASRGLPAGNQPQHF. The CDR3 DNA follows: TGTGCCAGTAGGGGACTCCCGGCGGGCAATCAGCCCCAGCATTTT. The full variable domain, completed using reference TRBV19 and TRBJ1-5, is DGGITQSPKYLFRKEGQNVTLSCEQNLNHDAMYWYRQDPGQGLRLIYYSQIVNDFQKGDIAEGYSVSREKKESFPLTVTSAQKNPTAFYLCASRGLPAGNQPQHFGDGTRLSIL.

The rearrangement joins TRBV5-1 to TRBJ1-2; perhaps TRBD1 as D (6 bases). The CDR3 covers 16 residues. Trimming shortened V by 4 bases and J by 5 bases, and 21 bases separated the two germline ends. Germline lookup yields CDR1 SGHRS and CDR2 YFSETQ. CDR3 region: CASSDPRGNSGYGYTF. The CDR3 coding sequence is TGCGCCAGCAGCGACCCAAGGGGGAACAGCGGATATGGCTACACCTTC.

The rearrangement uses TRBV18 and TRBJ1-4, with TRBD1 as a possible D gene (5 bases). Germline loops: CDR1 KGHSH, CDR2 LQKENI. V was shortened by 0 bases and J by 4 bases, with 6 bases between the two germline ends. There are 14 residues in the CDR3. The CDR3 DNA reads TGTGCCAGCTCACCACCGACAGTTAATGAAAAACTGTTTTTT. Translation: CASSPPTVNEKLFF.

The chain is built from TRBV28 and TRBJ1-5; D gene unclear. With 6 bases removed from V and 9 bases from J, the gap between germline ends came to 18 bases. The CDR3 spans 14 residues. In germline, CDR1 is MDHEN, CDR2 SYDVKM. The CDR3 nucleotides are TGTGCCAGCAGCCCACAAGAATTCATGCGGCCCCAGCATTTT. Amino acids: CASSPQEFMRPQHF.

The CDR3 sequence is CASTRLEDTQYF. CDR3 DNA: TGTGCCAGCACCCGATTGGAAGATACGCAGTATTTT. The chain carries TRBV18 and TRBJ2-3, with unresolved D. The V and J ends lost 8 bases and 5 bases respectively, with 11 bases between them. This CDR3 contains 12 residues. The V gene's germline CDR1 is KGHSH and CDR2 LQKENI.

The rearrangement joins TRBV15 to TRBJ1-1, with D perhaps TRBD1 (5 bases). In germline, CDR1 is LNHNV, CDR2 YYDKDF (reference sequence). This CDR3 has 13 amino acids. Trimming shortened V by 2 bases and J by 6 bases, and 10 bases separated the two germline ends. This CDR3 is CATSRTVGAEAFF. The CDR3 bases are TGTGCCACCAGCAGAACGGTGGGGGCTGAAGCTTTCTTT.

In nucleotides, the CDR3 is TGTGCCAGCAGCCCCGACCCGGACAGGGTTTTCGAGCAGTACTTC. Protein: CASSPDPDRVFEQYF. V is TRBV11-2 and J is TRBJ2-7; 8 bases fit TRBD1. Germline CDR1 reads SGHAT; CDR2 reads FQNNGV. CDR3 length equals 15 residues. The V segment lost 5 bases and the J segment 6 bases; nucleotides outside the gene matches: 12.

The chain has TRBV5-1 and TRBJ1-1; D remains unclear. V lost 0 bases and J lost 2, with 8 bases in between. Germline CDR1 and CDR2: SGHRS and YFSETQ. This CDR3 comprises 14 residues. DNA for the CDR3: TGCGCCAGCAGCTTGGGCAGGACCAACACTGAAGCTTTCTTT. Its protein product is CASSLGRTNTEAFF.

V gene TRBV18 combines with J gene TRBJ2-7, with D hard to call. V was trimmed by 2 bases and J by 5 bases, leaving 13 bases between them. This CDR3 spans 14 amino acids. Per the germline V gene, CDR1 is KGHSH and CDR2 is LQKENI. CDR3 residues: CASSPGPGGHEQYF. Written as DNA, the CDR3 is TGTGCCAGCTCACCAGGCCCCGGCGGCCACGAGCAGTACTTC.

This rearrangement joins TRBV28 to TRBJ1-2; D is unresolved. CDR3 length: 11 amino acids. Germline V gene lookup returns CDR1 MDHEN and CDR2 SYDVKM. V was trimmed by 8 bases and J by 8 bases, leaving 12 bases between them. The CDR3 coding sequence is TGTGCCAGCTCTATACAGCGGGGCTACACCTTC. This sequence encodes CASSIQRGYTF.

This rearrangement joins TRBV19 to TRBJ2-1, with 7 bases matching TRBD1. Germline CDR1 LNHDA, CDR2 SQIVND (reference sequence). This CDR3 spans 19 amino acids. With V trimmed by 4 bases and J by 4 bases, 19 bases remained unmatched. The CDR3 DNA reads as TGTGCCAGTAGTAGCCCGTTCGGAAAACAGGGGACCCCTTACAATGAGCAGTTCTTC. Protein sequence: CASSSPFGKQGTPYNEQFF. Full variable domain (rest looked up from reference TRBV19 and TRBJ2-1): DGGITQSPKYLFRKEGQNVTLSCEQNLNHDAMYWYRQDPGQGLRLIYYSQIVNDFQKGDIAEGYSVSREKKESFPLTVTSAQKNPTAFYLCASSSPFGKQGTPYNEQFFGPGTRLTVL.

The CDR3 DNA sequence: TGCAGCGCCCAGGTGGCAGATAGCAATCAGCCCCAGCATTTT. Its translation is CSAQVADSNQPQHF. This rearrangement joins TRBV29-1 to TRBJ1-5; unclear D gene. Germline V lookup: CDR1 SQVTM, CDR2 ANQGSEA. Between the trimmed V and J ends, which lost 7 bases and 0 bases, there was a span of 13 bases. The CDR3 is 14 amino acids. Full variable domain (remainder filled in from reference TRBV29-1 and TRBJ1-5): SAVISQKPSRDICQRGTSLTIQCQVDSQVTMMFWYRQQPGQSLTLIATANQGSEATYESGFVIDKFPISRPNLTFSTLTVSNMSPEDSSIYLCSAQVADSNQPQHFGDGTRLSIL.

The V and J genes are TRBV19 and TRBJ1-2; D is uncertain. Trimming took 3 bases from V and 2 from J, leaving 4 bases between them. This CDR3 contains 12 residues. CDR1 is LNHDA and CDR2 is SQIVND in the germline V gene (reference sequence). The CDR3 DNA follows: TGTGCCAGTAGTATGCAGAACTATGGCTACACCTTC. Residues: CASSMQNYGYTF.

J is TRBJ1-5 and V is TRBV18; D not certain. The CDR3 extends over 12 amino acids. Germline CDR1 KGHSH, CDR2 LQKENI. V lost 2 bases and J 6 bases, leaving 5 bases between the germline ends. This CDR3 reads CASSPGFQPQHF. The CDR3 region has the DNA TGTGCCAGCTCACCAGGGTTTCAGCCCCAGCATTTT.

This rearrangement joins TRBV7-6 to TRBJ2-7; no clear D. This CDR3 region has 14 residues. CDR1 is SGHVS and CDR2 is FNYEAQ in the germline V gene. Trimming took off 2 bases at V and 5 bases at J, with 13 bases between the two ends. The CDR3 is CASSLMHTVNEQYF. CDR3 coding DNA: TGTGCCAGCAGCTTAATGCACACAGTCAACGAGCAGTACTTC.

The gene calls are TRBV9 and TRBJ2-2, with a weak D call TRBD2 (5 bases). V was cut by 0 bases and J by 5 bases, with 8 bases left in between. This CDR3 contains 14 residues. CDR1 and CDR2 (germline): SGDLS, YYNGEE. The DNA for the CDR3 is TGTGCCAGCAGCGTAGTAACGGGGACCGGGGAGCTGTTTTTT. Protein product: CASSVVTGTGELFF. Variable domain in full (rest from reference TRBV9 and TRBJ2-2): DSGVTQTPKHLITATGQRVTLRCSPRSGDLSVYWYQQSLDQGLQFLIQYYNGEERAKGNILERFSAQQFPDLHSELNLSSLELGDSALYFCASSVVTGTGELFFGEGSRLTVL.

This chain uses TRBV30 with TRBJ1-4; D may be TRBD1 (5 bases). This CDR3 region has 16 residues. Trimming stripped 0 bases from V and 7 bases from J, with 18 bases between. Germline lookup yields CDR1 GTSNPN and CDR2 SVGIG (reference sequence). CDR3 DNA: TGTGCCTGGAGTGTAGTCCTCGCAGGGTTACGTGAAAAACTGTTTTTT. It is translated as CAWSVVLAGLREKLFF.

The chain is built from TRBV2 and TRBJ2-7; TRBD2 agrees at 14 bases. The CDR3 sequence is 17 residues long. CDR1 is SNHLY and CDR2 is FYNNEI in the germline V gene. V lost 2 bases to trimming and J lost 5 bases; unmatched junction nucleotides: 8. The CDR3 loop reads CASSERGLGLAGDEQYF. The CDR3 DNA follows: TGTGCCAGCAGTGAAAGGGGGTTGGGACTAGCGGGAGACGAGCAGTACTTC.

The J gene is TRBJ2-3, the V gene TRBV6-1; 7 bases fit TRBD2. Germline CDR1 MNHNS, CDR2 SASEGT. CDR3 length: 14 amino acids. Germline trimming cut 2 bases from V and 5 bases from J; bases unmatched to any gene: 4. The CDR3 coding sequence is TGTGCCAGCAGTGAACGCTTAGCGGGAGATACGCAGTATTTT. Amino acid sequence: CASSERLAGDTQYF.

The gene calls are TRBV11-1 and TRBJ1-2; perhaps TRBD1 as D (5 bases). The CDR3 runs 14 residues. Trimming stripped 3 bases from V and 6 bases from J, with 14 bases between. The germline V gene has CDR1 SGHAT and CDR2 FQDESV (reference sequence). DNA of the CDR3: TGTGCCAGCAGCTTCCTCCCACAGGCGGATGGCTACACCTTC. Protein sequence: CASSFLPQADGYTF.

The rearrangement joins TRBV28 to TRBJ1-5; D is unclear. Germline loops: CDR1 MDHEN, CDR2 SYDVKM. This CDR3 is 16 amino acids long. V shed 6 bases and J shed 2 bases, with 17 bases lying between them. CDR3 bases: TGTGCCAGCAGCACTGTCCGCCCTCCTGGCAATCAGCCCCAGCATTTT. Protein sequence: CASSTVRPPGNQPQHF.

CDR3 sequence (DNA): TGTGCCAGCACCCCGGGGTATTATGGTGAAAAACTGTTTTTT. Amino acids: CASTPGYYGEKLFF. The V call is TRBV6-1, the J call TRBJ1-4, with D hard to call. The germline CDR1 and CDR2 sequences are MNHNS and SASEGT. Trimming took 7 bases from V and 7 from J, leaving 16 bases between them. The CDR3 consists of 14 residues.

The chain is built from TRBV28 and TRBJ1-2; 7 bases align to TRBD1. Germline-derived CDR1 and CDR2 are MDHEN and SYDVKM. The CDR3 runs 14 residues. V trimming: 2 bases; J trimming: 8 bases; junction bases outside the gene matches: 8. The CDR3: CASSLNAGGKGYTF. The CDR3 coding sequence is TGTGCCAGCAGTTTAAATGCAGGGGGGAAGGGCTACACCTTC.